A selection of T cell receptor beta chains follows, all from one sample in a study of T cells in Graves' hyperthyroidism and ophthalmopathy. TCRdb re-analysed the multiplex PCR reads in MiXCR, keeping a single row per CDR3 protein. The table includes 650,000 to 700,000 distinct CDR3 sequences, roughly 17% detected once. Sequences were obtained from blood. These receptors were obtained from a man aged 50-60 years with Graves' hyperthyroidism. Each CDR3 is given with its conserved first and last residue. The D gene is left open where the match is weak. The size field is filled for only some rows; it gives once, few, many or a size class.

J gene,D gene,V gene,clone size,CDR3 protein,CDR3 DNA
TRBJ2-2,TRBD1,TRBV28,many,CASSFIGGRTGELFF,TGTGCCAGCAGTTTTATAGGGGGCCGCACCGGGGAGCTGTTTTTT
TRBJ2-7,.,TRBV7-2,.,CASSLGGFGGGDEQYF,TGTGCCAGCAGCTTAGGAGGTTTCGGGGGAGGCGACGAGCAGTACTTC
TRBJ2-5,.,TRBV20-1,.,CSARGSYLKETQYF,TGCAGTGCTAGAGGGAGTTACCTCAAAGAGACCCAGTACTTC
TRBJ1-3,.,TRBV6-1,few,CASIGPHGRGSGNTIYF,TGTGCCAGCATTGGGCCACATGGCAGAGGCTCTGGAAACACCATATATTTT
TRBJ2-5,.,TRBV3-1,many,CASSQAVETQYF,TGTGCCAGCAGCCAGGCGGTTGAGACCCAGTACTTC
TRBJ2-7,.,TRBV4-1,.,CASSQGYRVAFYEQYF,TGCGCCAGCAGCCAAGGCTACAGGGTCGCGTTCTACGAGCAGTACTTC
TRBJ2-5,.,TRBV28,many,CASSPRRGAETQYF,TGTGCCAGCAGTCCACGAAGGGGGGCAGAGACCCAGTACTTC
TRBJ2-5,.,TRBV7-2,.,CASSYSSTNQETQYF,TGTGCCAGCAGCTACTCTTCGACCAACCAAGAGACCCAGTACTTC
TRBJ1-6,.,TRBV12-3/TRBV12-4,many,CASSPHWGWYSPLHF,TGTGCCAGCAGTCCACATTGGGGCTGGTATTCACCCCTCCACTTT
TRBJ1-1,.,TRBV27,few,CASKGGLSTEAFF,TGTGCCAGCAAAGGAGGGCTCAGCACTGAAGCTTTCTTT
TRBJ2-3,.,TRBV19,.,CASSMAGQVDTQYF,TGTGCCAGTAGTATGGCAGGGCAGGTAGATACGCAGTATTTT
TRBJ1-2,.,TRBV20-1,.,CSARDWTGYTF,TGCAGTGCTAGAGATTGGACCGGCTACACCTTC
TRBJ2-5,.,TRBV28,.,CASSGPGRETQYF,TGTGCCAGCAGTGGTCCGGGCCGAGAGACCCAGTACTTC
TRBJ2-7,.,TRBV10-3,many,CAISESVSYEQYF,TGTGCCATCAGTGAGTCTGTCTCCTACGAGCAGTACTTC
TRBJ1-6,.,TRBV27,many,CASSLSEGDGDNSPLHF,TGTGCCAGCAGTTTATCTGAGGGGGACGGGGATAATTCACCCCTCCACTTT
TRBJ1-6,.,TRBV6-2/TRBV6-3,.,CASGGGGGQGSYNSPLHF,TGTGCCAGCGGGGGAGGGGGTGGACAAGGGTCCTATAATTCACCCCTCCACTTT
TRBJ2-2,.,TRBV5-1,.,CASSLWQESTGELFF,TGCGCCAGCAGCTTGTGGCAGGAGAGCACCGGGGAGCTGTTTTTT
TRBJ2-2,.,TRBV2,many,CASSEAQGPTGELFF,TGTGCCAGCAGTGAAGCCCAGGGACCCACCGGGGAGCTGTTTTTT
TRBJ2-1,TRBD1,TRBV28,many,CASSLDGQGAYNEQFF,TGTGCCAGCAGTTTAGACGGACAGGGGGCTTACAATGAGCAGTTCTTC
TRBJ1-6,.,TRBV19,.,CASSYTSTSPLHF,TGTGCCAGTAGTTACACATCGACTTCACCCCTCCACTTT
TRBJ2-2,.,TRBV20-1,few,CSAIGVNTGELFF,TGCAGTGCTATTGGGGTGAACACCGGGGAGCTGTTTTTT
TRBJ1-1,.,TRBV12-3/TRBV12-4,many,CASSLALGGNTEAFF,TGTGCCAGCAGTTTAGCGCTGGGAGGGAACACTGAAGCTTTCTTT
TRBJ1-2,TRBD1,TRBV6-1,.,CASSEDRGGDYGYTF,TGTGCCAGCAGTGAGGACAGGGGAGGGGACTATGGCTACACCTTC
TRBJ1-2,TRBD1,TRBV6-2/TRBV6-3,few,CASRPRTGDGYTF,TGTGCTAGCAGACCTAGGACAGGGGATGGCTACACCTTC
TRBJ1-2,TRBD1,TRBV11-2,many,CASSLDYIGTETNYGYTF,TGTGCCAGCAGCTTAGATTATATCGGGACAGAGACTAACTATGGCTACACCTTC
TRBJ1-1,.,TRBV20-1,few,CSAGGQGVTEAFF,TGCAGTGCCGGGGGGCAGGGCGTGACTGAAGCTTTCTTT
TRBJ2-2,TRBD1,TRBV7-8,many,CASSLTGTGWTGELFF,TGTGCCAGCAGCTTAACCGGGACAGGGTGGACCGGGGAGCTGTTTTTT
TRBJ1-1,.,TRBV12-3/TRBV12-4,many,CASSFSGRTEAFF,TGTGCCAGCAGTTTTAGTGGGAGGACTGAAGCTTTCTTT
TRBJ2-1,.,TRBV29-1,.,CSVGENNEQFF,TGCAGCGTTGGAGAAAACAATGAGCAGTTCTTC
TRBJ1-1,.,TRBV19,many,CASSLNSAAFF,TGTGCCAGTAGTCTCAACTCTGCAGCTTTCTTT
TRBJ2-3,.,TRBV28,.,CASSSKSIRATDTQYF,TGTGCCAGCAGTTCTAAGTCTATCAGGGCAACAGATACGCAGTATTTT
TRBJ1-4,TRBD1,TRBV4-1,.,CASSQVSRGMMTREKLFF,TGCGCCAGCAGCCAAGTCTCCAGGGGGATGATGACAAGGGAAAAACTGTTTTTT
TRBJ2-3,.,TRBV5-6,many,CASSLSLAGTDTQYF,TGTGCCAGCAGCTTGAGCTTAGCGGGCACAGATACGCAGTATTTT
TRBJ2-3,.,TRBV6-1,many,CASSSPSSQRSSTDTQYF,TGTGCCAGCAGTTCCCCTAGCTCACAACGGTCTAGCACAGATACGCAGTATTTT
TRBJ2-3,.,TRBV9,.,CASSSSTWGKSDTQYF,TGTGCCAGCAGCTCTTCCACGTGGGGGAAGTCAGATACGCAGTATTTT
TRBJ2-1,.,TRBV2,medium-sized,CASSDFNGSPGNEQFF,TGTGCCAGCAGCGATTTTAACGGCTCTCCGGGCAATGAGCAGTTCTTC
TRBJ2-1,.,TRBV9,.,CASSGADHNEQFF,TGTGCCAGCAGCGGGGCGGACCACAATGAGCAGTTCTTC
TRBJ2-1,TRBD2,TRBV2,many,CASSADKIAGGMSEQFF,TGTGCCAGCAGTGCCGATAAGATAGCGGGAGGCATGTCTGAGCAGTTCTTC
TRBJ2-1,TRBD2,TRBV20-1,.,CSARLASGRARSGNEQFF,TGCAGTGCTAGATTGGCTAGCGGGAGGGCTCGGTCGGGCAATGAGCAGTTCTTC
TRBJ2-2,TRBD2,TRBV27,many,CASGLGENTGELFF,TGTGCCAGCGGACTAGGAGAGAACACCGGGGAGCTGTTTTTT
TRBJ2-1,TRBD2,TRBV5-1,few,CASSLVAGANDEQFF,TGCGCCAGCAGCTTGGTAGCGGGAGCGAACGATGAGCAGTTCTTC
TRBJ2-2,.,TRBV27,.,CASSIQSNTGELFF,TGTGCCAGCAGTATCCAATCCAACACCGGGGAGCTGTTTTTT
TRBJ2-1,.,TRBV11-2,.,CASSFGPTNNEQFF,TGTGCCAGCAGCTTCGGACCGACAAACAATGAGCAGTTCTTC
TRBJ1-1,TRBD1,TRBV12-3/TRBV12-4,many,CASSTTGGTEAFF,TGTGCCAGCAGTACTACAGGGGGCACTGAAGCTTTCTTT
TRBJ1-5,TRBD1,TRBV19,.,CASSSQAPTGSFNQPQHF,TGTGCCAGTAGTTCCCAAGCCCCGACAGGGAGTTTCAATCAGCCCCAGCATTTT
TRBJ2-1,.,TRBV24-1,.,CATSDPGVGEQFF,TGTGCCACCAGTGACCCGGGGGTTGGGGAGCAGTTCTTC
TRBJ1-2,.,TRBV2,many,CASKRSYGYTF,TGTGCCAGCAAGCGCAGCTATGGCTACACCTTC
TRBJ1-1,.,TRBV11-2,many,CASSLTRAASFNTEAFF,TGTGCCAGCAGCTTAACCCGGGCTGCTAGTTTTAACACTGAAGCTTTCTTT
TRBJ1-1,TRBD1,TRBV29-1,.,CSVLYDREGTEAFF,TGCAGCGTCCTATATGACAGGGAGGGCACTGAAGCTTTCTTT
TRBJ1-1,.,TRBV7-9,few,CASSLLSHEAFF,TGTGCCAGCAGCTTATTGAGCCATGAAGCTTTCTTT
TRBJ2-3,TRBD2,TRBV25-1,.,CASSDPELAGGLSDTQYF,TGTGCCAGCAGTGACCCTGAACTAGCGGGAGGGCTATCGGATACGCAGTATTTT
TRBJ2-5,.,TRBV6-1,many,CASSHPRETQYF,TGTGCCAGCAGCCACCCCAGAGAGACCCAGTACTTC
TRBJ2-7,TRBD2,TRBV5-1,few,CASSLALAGDYEQYF,TGCGCCAGCAGCTTGGCTCTAGCGGGAGATTACGAGCAGTACTTC
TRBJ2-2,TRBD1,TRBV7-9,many,CASSLGQGLDGELFF,TGTGCCAGCAGCTTGGGACAGGGTCTAGACGGGGAGCTGTTTTTT
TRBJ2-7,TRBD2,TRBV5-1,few,CASSSGLAGGPDEQYF,TGCGCCAGCAGCTCCGGACTAGCGGGAGGGCCGGACGAGCAGTACTTC
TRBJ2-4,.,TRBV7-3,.,CASSLNPENIQYF,TGTGCCAGCAGCTTAAATCCAGAAAACATTCAGTACTTC
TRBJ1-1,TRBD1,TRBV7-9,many,CASSLVPPGGNTEAFF,TGTGCCAGCAGCTTAGTTCCCCCAGGGGGGAACACTGAAGCTTTCTTT
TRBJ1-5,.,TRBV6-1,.,CASSRTVWATGNRPQHF,TGTGCCAGCAGCCGTACAGTCTGGGCCACGGGCAATCGGCCCCAGCATTTT
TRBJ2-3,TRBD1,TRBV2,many,CASRRQGSPSDTQYF,TGTGCCAGCAGGCGACAGGGTTCCCCCAGCGATACGCAGTATTTT
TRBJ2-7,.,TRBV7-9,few,CASSLGWDGNPYEQYF,TGTGCCAGCAGCTTAGGGTGGGACGGCAACCCCTACGAGCAGTACTTC